This entry features one TCR beta chain sequence. No cognate antigen has been identified for it. Within one base of it there is no much larger clone, and no base qualities were kept. The data derive from a study of shared clonotypes between healthy human individuals (dated by TCRdb to about 2020). About the study as a whole: A couple of women and a few men aged 18 to 49 years were included in the cohort. To estimate repertoire size and how much clonotype sharing occurs between individuals, the study deeply sequenced the blood TCR repertoires of five healthy adults. Libraries were prepared and TCR repertoires were sequenced by different laboratories using diverse techniques, in order to increase sequencing depth and limit assay-specific biases. Per donor, leukapheresis produced somewhere between about 0.94 and 8.9 billion PBMCs. The study at large found these results: Because the study included only a small number of donors, the genetic and exposure-history diversity represented was limited. Sampling was restricted to blood, and TCR repertoires in tissues likely differ from the TCR repertoires found in blood. Pairwise subsampling indicated that sequencing depth was expected to affect the degree of clonotype sharing among donors.

Using the deep immunoSEQ assay, TCR CDR3 regions were amplified from genomic DNA by multiplex PCR. Extracted genomic DNA from each cell subset was spread evenly across all wells of several immunoSEQ 96-well plates, with each plate serving as a replicate. For unsorted PBMC, roughly 0.3 ug genomic DNA, equal to tens of thousands of T cell genomes, was loaded into each replicate PCR. Genomic DNA from unsorted PBMC was sequenced over ten immunoSEQ deep assay plates. The purified libraries were quantified using a Qubit 3.0 fluorometer, sized with a Bioanalyzer 2100, and then quantified again using the KAPA Library Quantification kit. Each immunoSEQ 96-well plate was sequenced on its own single-read 150-cycle Illumina NextSeq 550 flow cell. The published analysis was carried out like this. Because the immunoSEQ output included only junctional sequences and no quality scores, the filtering could not be the same as the filtering used for full-length reads. To assign V/J genes and CDR3, sequences were annotated against IMGT germline references using PyIR, a Python wrapper for IgBLAST v1.9. Reads with weak V/J assignments (E-value above 1e-6), missing CDR3, stop codons, out-of-frame junctions, or ambiguous translated residues were removed. V3J clonotypes were defined by identical inferred V gene, J gene, and CDR3 amino acid sequence. Percentage overlap between repertoires was computed as shared unique clonotypes divided by the size of the smaller repertoire. RTK rarefaction, the Chao1 estimator, and Recon v2.1 estimates of unobserved clonotypes were used to assess repertoire richness. Not all clones reach the TCRdb copy of this immuneACCESS table, which keeps in-frame sequences only. Checked studies attribute under half of the gap to unresolved V genes and leave the rest unexplained. The D gene and trimming were derived from the DNA, and the V and J assignments and clone size from that table. Recorded for this sample are about 470,000 clones; 79% of them occurred a single time. Clones ranked in the top ten supply 13% of the sample.

Counted from cysteine to phenylalanine, this CDR3 has 15 amino acids. Here the CDR3 DNA is all that survives: 45 bases in frame from base 1. For CDR1 and CDR2, the germline V gene (reference sequence) lists SEHNR and FQNEAQ. V is pruned by 6 bases and J by 6 bases, leaving 6 bases of the junction without a gene match. Healthy HIV-negative adults with no recently reported acute infections or vaccinations were included as donors. All donors were Caucasian adults living in Nashville, Tennessee, USA. For unsorted samples, tens of millions of PBMCs were counted and genomic DNA was extracted with the QIAamp DNA Blood Mini kit. After blood collection by leukapheresis, PBMCs were isolated using Ficoll-Histopaque density gradient centrifugation and then cryopreserved in the vapor phase of liquid nitrogen.

Rearrangement joined TRBV7-9 to TRBJ2-2, with 11 middle bases fitting TRBD1. The receptor was isolated from a woman aged 40 to 50 in good health. Some clones in this sample may be carry-over from other donors' samples. Material: PBMCs. The encoded CDR3 is CASSSPGQGAGELFF. In nucleotides, the sequence is TGTGCCAGCAGTAGTCCGGGACAGGGGGCCGGGGAGCTGTTTTTT.